This note documents a single T cell receptor (beta chain) sequence. The source of the sample is a study of cytomegalovirus exposure and HLA in healthy donors. The PCR used 60 Vbeta and 13 Jbeta primers. Assay used: immunoSEQ multiplex PCR; TCRdb lists only in-frame clones, some missing. The repertoire includes 100,000 to 150,000 clones, around four fifths of them detected once, and approximately 1.5% sits in the top ten. The germline gives CDR1 SGHAT, CDR2 FQNNGV. This CDR3 has 16 amino acids. The V gene lost 5 bases and the J gene lost 6 bases, with 22 bases spanning the gap. Material for sequencing was PBMCs. The rearrangement links TRBV11-2 to TRBJ1-2; D unresolved. The sequence was collected from a middle-aged man in good health and CMV-seronegative. In DNA form, the CDR3 reads TGTGCCAGCAGCCGGGGTCAGGACGTTTTCATCCATGGCTACACCTTC. As protein: CASSRGQDVFIHGYTF.